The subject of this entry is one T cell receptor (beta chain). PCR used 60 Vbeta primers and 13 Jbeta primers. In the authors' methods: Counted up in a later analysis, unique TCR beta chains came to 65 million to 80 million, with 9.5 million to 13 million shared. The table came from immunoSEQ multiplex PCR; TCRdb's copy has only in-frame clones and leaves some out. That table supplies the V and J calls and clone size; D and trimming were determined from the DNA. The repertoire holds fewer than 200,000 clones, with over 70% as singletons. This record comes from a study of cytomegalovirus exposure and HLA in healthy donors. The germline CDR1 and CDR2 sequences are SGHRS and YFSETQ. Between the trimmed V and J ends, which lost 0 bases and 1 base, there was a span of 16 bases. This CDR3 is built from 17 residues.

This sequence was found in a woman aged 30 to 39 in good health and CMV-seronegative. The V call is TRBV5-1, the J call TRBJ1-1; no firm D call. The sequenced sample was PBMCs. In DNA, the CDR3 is TGCGCCAGCAGCTTGGGTCCCCTCGCAGGCCCGAACACTGAAGCTTTCTTT. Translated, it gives CASSLGPLAGPNTEAFF. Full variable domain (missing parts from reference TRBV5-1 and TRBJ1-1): KAGVTQTPRYLIKTRGQQVTLSCSPISGHRSVSWYQQTPGQGLQFLFEYFSETQRNKGNFPGRFSGRQFSNSRSEMNVSTLELGDSALYLCASSLGPLAGPNTEAFFGQGTRLTVV.